Shown below are 30 T cell receptor beta chains from a single sample sequenced in a study of blood T cell repertoires in COVID-19. The assay was immunoSEQ multiplex PCR, and TCRdb's table has in-frame clones only and misses some. The sample has 150,000 or so clones, approximately 86% seen once. Specimen: PBMCs or T cells enriched from blood (not recorded which). The source is a woman between 40 and 50 years old who had been exposed to COVID-19.

This clone was counted only a few times. This chain joins TRBV7-9 and TRBJ1-2, with TRBD1 as a possible D gene (5 bases). There are 12 residues in the CDR3. The germline V and J ends were trimmed by 6 bases and 3 bases, with 8 bases remaining between them. Germline values: CDR1 SEHNR, CDR2 FQNEAQ (reference sequence). CDR3 bases: TGTGCCAGCAGTCCGGGGGACTATGGCTACACCTTC. Protein sequence: CASSPGDYGYTF.

This chain's CDR3 is CASGTGGLYEQYF. The CDR3, as DNA: TGTGCTAGTGGTACAGGGGGCTTATACGAGCAGTACTTC. This chain joins TRBV12-5 and TRBJ2-7; 9 bases agree with TRBD1. CDR1 and CDR2 from the germline V gene are LGHNT and FRNRAP. The trim removed 5 bases at V and 4 bases at J, leaving 3 bases unmatched. This CDR3 has 13 amino acids.

The rearrangement joins TRBV7-2 to TRBJ2-7; tentative D call: TRBD1 (6 bases). CDR1 and CDR2 (germline): SGHTA, FQGNSA. The CDR3 has 15 amino acids. Trimming pared 3 bases from V and 2 bases from J, leaving 14 bases between. Here the CDR3 reads CASSFGGQSTYEQYF. For the CDR3, the DNA is TGTGCCAGCAGCTTCGGCGGACAGTCAACCTACGAGCAGTACTTC.

The chain links TRBV10-3 to TRBJ2-7; 9 nucleotides line up with TRBD1. V was clipped by 0 bases and J by 6 bases; unmatched bases: 18. The CDR3 extends over 19 amino acids. The V gene's germline CDR1 is ENHRY and CDR2 SYGVKD. The CDR3 DNA reads TGTGCCATCAGTGAGTCCGGTCCAGGGACAGGGTCGTCAGGGCCCGAGCAGTACTTC. It is translated as CAISESGPGTGSSGPEQYF.

As concerns this clone: Within the sample, other DNA sequences also encode this same CDR3. The chain couples TRBV29-1 to TRBJ1-1; tentatively, D is TRBD1 (5 bases). Germline CDR1 SQVTM, CDR2 ANQGSEA. Trimming cost V 3 bases and J 4 bases, with 9 bases left between them. The CDR3 runs 12 residues. The CDR3: CSVDSGGTEAFF. CDR3 in DNA: TGCAGCGTTGACTCGGGGGGCACTGAAGCTTTCTTT.

The table lists this clone with a few counts. This sequence joins TRBV14 and TRBJ2-1, with TRBD2 identical over 11 bases. With 1 base clipped from V and 3 bases from J, the junction kept 11 bases outside the gene matches. The CDR3 consists of 19 residues. Looked up from germline, CDR1 is SGHDN and CDR2 is FVKESK. CDR3 bases: TGTGCCAGCAGCCAAGTGAGTCTAGCGGGAGGAAGGCTCTACAATGAGCAGTTCTTC. This sequence encodes CASSQVSLAGGRLYNEQFF.

The rearrangement uses TRBV14 and TRBJ2-5; D may be TRBD1 (6 bases). Germline assignment: CDR1 SGHDN and CDR2 FVKESK. CDR3 length equals 16 residues. Trimming took 3 bases from V and 1 from J, leaving 15 bases between them. The DNA for the CDR3 is TGTGCCAGCAGCCACCAGGACAGCCGATTCCAAGAGACCCAGTACTTC. This encodes CASSHQDSRFQETQYF.

In DNA, the CDR3 is TGTGCCAGCAGCGTTCTCCTCGGGGAGCTGTTTTTT. It is translated as CASSVLLGELFF. The J gene is TRBJ2-2, the V gene TRBV9, with unresolved D. V was shortened by 2 bases and J by 7 bases, with 6 bases between the two germline ends. Germline assignment: CDR1 SGDLS and CDR2 YYNGEE. CDR3 size: 12 residues.

J is TRBJ2-7 and V is TRBV20-1, with TRBD1 matching 7 bases. V trimming: 3 bases; J trimming: 6 bases; junction bases outside the gene matches: 2. This CDR3 contains 11 residues. Looked up from germline, CDR1 is DFQATT and CDR2 is SNEGSKA (reference sequence). Here the CDR3 reads CSARTGFEQYF. The DNA of the CDR3 is TGCAGTGCTAGGACAGGGTTCGAGCAGTACTTC.

CDR3 in amino acids: CASSQDRRGSEQYF. CDR3 bases: TGCGCCAGCAGCCAAGATCGACGAGGGTCCGAGCAGTACTTC. This chain links TRBV4-3 with TRBJ2-7, with D tentatively TRBD2 (5 bases). Germline CDR1 is LGHNA and CDR2 is YSLEER. Trimming shortened V by 0 bases and J by 6 bases, and 12 bases separated the two germline ends. This CDR3 has 14 amino acids.

The rearrangement links TRBV12-5 to TRBJ1-5; 11 nucleotides match TRBD1. Looked up from germline, CDR1 is LGHNT and CDR2 is FRNRAP. The CDR3 has 17 residues. V gave up 1 base and J gave up 5 bases; unmatched junction bases: 7. Written as DNA, the CDR3 is TGTGCTAGTGGTTTGGGGACAGGGGGCGTTGGCGATCAGCCCCAGCATTTT. As protein: CASGLGTGGVGDQPQHF.

The chain carries TRBV25-1 and TRBJ1-4, with TRBD1 matching 7 bases. With 5 bases clipped from V and 3 bases from J, the junction kept 9 bases outside the gene matches. This CDR3 has 16 residues. CDR1 and CDR2 from the germline V gene are MGHDK and SYGVNS. The CDR3 protein is CASSPQRQGSNEKLFF. Here the CDR3 DNA reads TGTGCCAGCAGTCCCCAAAGACAGGGCTCTAATGAAAAACTGTTTTTT.

The count of this clone is one. The chain links TRBV19 to TRBJ1-1; D is uncertain. The CDR3 totals 13 residues. Germline V gene sequence: CDR1 LNHDA, CDR2 SQIVND (reference sequence). Trimming removed 6 bases at V and 1 base at J, with 9 bases between. The CDR3 coding sequence is TGTGCCAGTAGCTCAGCGCCGAACACTGAAGCTTTCTTT. Its translation: CASSSAPNTEAFF.

This clone has just one count. The CDR3 spells CASTLPGWGGSSGELFF. The CDR3, as DNA: TGTGCCAGCACCCTTCCGGGGTGGGGGGGCTCTTCCGGGGAGCTGTTTTTT. The chain couples TRBV2 to TRBJ2-2, with D possibly matching TRBD2 (7 bases). V was shortened by 7 bases and J by 6 bases, with 24 bases between the two germline ends. Germline CDR1 SNHLY, CDR2 FYNNEI. The CDR3 extends over 17 amino acids.

Only one count was recorded for this clone. The V gene is TRBV5-1, the J gene TRBJ2-3; D gene ambiguous. Germline V gene data show CDR1 as SGHRS and CDR2 as YFSETQ. V lost 5 bases, J lost 4 bases, and 11 bases lay in between. The CDR3 sequence is 13 residues long. This CDR3 reads CASRSASADTQYF. The DNA of the CDR3 is TGCGCCAGCAGATCTGCGTCCGCAGATACGCAGTATTTT.

V usage is TRBV5-1 and J usage is TRBJ2-1, with TRBD1 matching 7 bases. The CDR3 is made up of 14 amino acids. Germline assignment: CDR1 SGHRS and CDR2 YFSETQ. V gave up 5 bases and J gave up 10 bases; unmatched junction bases: 12. The CDR3 coding sequence is TGCGCCAGCAGTCCCGAACAGGGGTTCGGGGAGCAGTTCTTC. Translation gives CASSPEQGFGEQFF.

This clone was detected only a few times. The chain links TRBV5-1 to TRBJ2-1; 7 nucleotides agree with TRBD2. The CDR3 length is 15 residues. Germline V gene sequence: CDR1 SGHRS, CDR2 YFSETQ. V lost 5 bases and J lost 5; bases outside the gene matches: 10. The CDR3 DNA follows: TGCGCCAGCAGGACACGGGACTATGAAAACAATGAGCAGTTCTTC. It encodes CASRTRDYENNEQFF.

The V call is TRBV27, the J call TRBJ2-3, with D possibly being TRBD2 (6 bases). Trimming removed 4 bases from V and 7 bases from J, with 9 bases in between. This CDR3 has 12 amino acids. The V gene's germline CDR1 is MNHEY and CDR2 SMNVEV (reference sequence). CDR3 in DNA: TGTGCCAGCAGTTCTAGCGCTAATACGCAGTATTTT. Encoded protein: CASSSSANTQYF.

The chain employs TRBV28 and TRBJ1-2; a possible D gene is TRBD1 (6 bases). Trimming removed 3 bases at V and 3 bases at J, with 17 bases between. Germline CDR1 reads MDHEN; CDR2 reads SYDVKM. CDR3 length: 16 residues. The CDR3 is CASSLGLTGPHYGYTF. The CDR3 DNA reads as TGTGCCAGCAGTTTGGGCCTTACAGGGCCTCACTATGGCTACACCTTC.

The V gene is TRBV28, the J gene TRBJ1-1; 8 positions match TRBD1. Germline V gene sequence: CDR1 MDHEN, CDR2 SYDVKM. The length of the CDR3 is 14 residues. The trim removed 7 bases at V and 5 bases at J, leaving 9 bases unmatched. DNA for the CDR3: TGTGCCAGCAATCTGGCAGGGGGCCGGACTGAAGCTTTCTTT. Protein product: CASNLAGGRTEAFF.

J is TRBJ2-7 and V is TRBV4-1, with a possible D match to TRBD2 (6 bases). This CDR3 contains 16 residues. Germline CDR1 reads MGHRA; CDR2 reads YSYEKL. Trimming pared 0 bases from V and 0 bases from J, leaving 12 bases between. The CDR3 DNA reads TGCGCCAGCAGCCAAGATCCAGGGAGGAGCTCCTACGAGCAGTACTTC. It codes for CASSQDPGRSSYEQYF.

The chain carries TRBV27 and TRBJ2-3, with 7 bases that match TRBD1. CDR1 is MNHEY, CDR2 SMNVEV, per germline (reference sequence). J gave up 2 bases and V 4 bases, and 9 bases lay outside the gene matches. CDR3 length: 16 amino acids. CDR3 amino acids: CASSSLEGANTDTQYF. The CDR3, as DNA: TGTGCCAGCAGTTCCCTAGAGGGGGCGAACACAGATACGCAGTATTTT.

CDR3 coding DNA: TGTGCCAGTAGTGTCCCCACCGGGGGGAGACAGGATACGCAGTATTTT. Its translation is CASSVPTGGRQDTQYF. V gene TRBV19 combines with J gene TRBJ2-3; 7 positions match TRBD2. J lost 6 bases, V lost 5 bases, and 14 bases had no gene match. Looked up from germline, CDR1 is LNHDA and CDR2 is SQIVND (reference sequence). There are 16 residues in the CDR3.

This chain links TRBV3-1 (or the pseudogene TRBV3-2) with TRBJ2-1, with 8 bases aligning to TRBD1. In germline, CDR1 is LGHDT, CDR2 YNNKEL (reference sequence). V lost 0 bases and J lost 7; bases outside the gene matches: 5. This CDR3 region has 15 residues. The CDR3 is CASSQDQGAQNEQFF. In DNA form, the CDR3 reads TGTGCCAGCAGCCAAGACCAGGGGGCTCAGAATGAGCAGTTCTTC.

The genes are TRBV12-3 or TRBV12-4 and TRBJ2-5; TRBD1 might be the D (6 bases). The germline V and J ends were trimmed by 6 bases and 5 bases, with 13 bases remaining between them. This CDR3 contains 13 residues. The CDR3 is CASSLDRMETQYF. The CDR3 DNA reads TGTGCCAGCAGCCTAGACAGGATGGAGACCCAGTACTTC.

The CDR3 DNA reads TGCGCCAGCAGCCAACCCGGACAGGGGTACTACGAGCAGTACTTC. It translates to CASSQPGQGYYEQYF. This sequence joins TRBV4-1 and TRBJ2-7; 9 bases are shared with TRBD1. CDR3 size: 15 residues. Germline trimming cut 2 bases from V and 3 bases from J; bases unmatched to any gene: 5. From germline, CDR1 is MGHRA and CDR2 YSYEKL.

The chain recombines TRBV4-3 with TRBJ2-1, with TRBD2 matching over 7 bases. The CDR3 runs to 16 residues. Germline V gives CDR1 LGHNA, CDR2 YSLEER. The ends lost 0 bases at V and 3 bases at J; junction bases unmatched: 5. CDR3 DNA sequence: TGCGCCAGCAGCCAAGATCAAGCTAGCGGCTACAATGAGCAGTTCTTC. Translation gives CASSQDQASGYNEQFF.

The V and J genes are TRBV21-1 and TRBJ2-2; TRBD1, the table's D call, lacks a check against the DNA. TRBV21-1 has pseudogene status. The CDR3 spans 15 residues. The CDR3 here is CASSKRQGQAGELFF. In nucleotides, the CDR3 is TGTGCCAGCAGCAAAAGACAGGGGCAGGCCGGGGAGCTGTTTTTT.

This chain's CDR3 is CASSLSRVDEQFF. As DNA, the CDR3 is TGTGCCAGCAGCTTGTCCAGGGTGGATGAGCAGTTCTTC. The chain is built from TRBV5-4 and TRBJ2-1; D is perhaps TRBD1 (5 bases). The V gene lost 1 base and the J gene lost 8 bases, with 10 bases spanning the gap. This CDR3 is built from 13 residues. The germline CDR1 and CDR2 sequences are SGHNT and YYREEE (reference sequence).

The chain couples TRBV3-1 (or the pseudogene TRBV3-2) to TRBJ1-2, with 7 positions matching TRBD1. Trimming at V came to 1 base and at J to 2 bases, leaving 4 bases not matched to a gene. This CDR3 has 15 residues. From germline, CDR1 is LGHDT and CDR2 YNNKEL (reference sequence). In DNA, the CDR3 is TGTGCCAGCAGCCAAGTCGGCAGGGGGAACTATGGCTACACCTTC. This gives the protein CASSQVGRGNYGYTF.